Below are 15 T cell receptor beta chains sequenced from a single sample in a study of T cell repertoires in cytomegalovirus infection. Their cognate antigens are unknown. MiXCR, applied by TCRdb to the reads, yields one record per CDR3 protein. Of about 60,000 distinct CDR3 sequences detected, 20% appear once; the ten largest clones hold around 70%. The material was CD8+ T cells from cultured PBMCs, obtained from culture after CMV antigen stimulation. The receptors here all came from a human donor in good health (CMV status not recorded). Some clones in this sample may be carry-over from other donors' samples.

The J gene is TRBJ1-3, the V gene TRBV7-2; a weak D match, TRBD1 (6 bases). The CDR3 runs 15 residues. Germline CDR1 reads SGHTA; CDR2 reads FQGNSA. Between the trimmed V and J ends, which lost 5 bases and 1 base, there was a span of 12 bases. DNA for the CDR3: TGTGCCAGCAGCATCGACAGGAGGTCTGGAAACACCATATATTTT. Amino acid sequence: CASSIDRRSGNTIYF. Full variable domain (missing parts from reference TRBV7-2 and TRBJ1-3): GAGVSQSPSNKVTEKGKDVELRCDPISGHTALYWYRQSLGQGLEFLIYFQGNSAPDKSGLPSDRFSAERTGGSVSTLTIQRTQQEDSAVYLCASSIDRRSGNTIYFGEGSWLTVV.

This clonotype was observed a single time. This chain joins TRBV10-3 and TRBJ1-2, with 7 bases fitting TRBD1. The V and J ends lost 7 bases and 3 bases, in that order; junction bases with no gene match: 8. From germline, CDR1 is ENHRY and CDR2 SYGVKD. This CDR3 region has 14 residues. The CDR3 nucleotides are TGTGCCATCAATTCCCAAACAGGGGACTATGGCTACACCTTC. Encoded protein: CAINSQTGDYGYTF.

This clonotype occurred a few times. The rearrangement uses TRBV4-1 and TRBJ2-1; no clear D. The CDR3 sequence is 15 residues long. Trimming took 1 base from V and 0 from J, leaving 7 bases between them. Germline CDR1 reads MGHRA; CDR2 reads YSYEKL. CDR3 residues: CASSQVIGSYNEQFF. DNA for the CDR3: TGCGCCAGCAGCCAAGTTATCGGCTCCTACAATGAGCAGTTCTTC.

CDR3 sequence: CAISYTDRSNYGYTF. For the CDR3, the DNA is TGTGCCATCAGCTACACCGACAGGAGTAACTATGGCTACACCTTC. The rearrangement uses TRBV10-3 and TRBJ1-2; a possible D gene is TRBD1 (6 bases). This CDR3 spans 15 amino acids. V was cut by 6 bases and J by 1 base, with 15 bases left in between. CDR1 ENHRY and CDR2 SYGVKD come from the germline V gene.

The chain joins TRBV6-1 to TRBJ1-2; D is undetermined. This CDR3 has 14 residues. V dropped 5 bases and J dropped 3 bases, with 13 bases sitting between them. The V gene's germline CDR1 is MNHNS and CDR2 SASEGT. CDR3 nucleotide sequence: TGTGCCAGCAGTAGCGGTCAGTTTTACTATGGCTACACCTTC. This sequence encodes CASSSGQFYYGYTF.

This clonotype was seen only a few times. This rearrangement joins TRBV7-2 to TRBJ2-7, with TRBD1 matching over 12 bases. Germline V gives CDR1 SGHTA, CDR2 FQGNSA. The CDR3 runs to 20 residues. V was pared by 1 base and J by 3 bases, with 16 bases of the junction left unmatched. The CDR3 nucleotides are TGTGCCAGCAGCTTAGGGGGCCGGGGACAGGGGGCCTACCCCCACTACGAGCAGTACTTC. The encoded protein is CASSLGGRGQGAYPHYEQYF.

The rearrangement joins TRBV27 to TRBJ1-1; weak D call: TRBD1 (5 bases). The CDR3 has 14 amino acids. CDR1 MNHEY and CDR2 SMNVEV come from the germline V gene (reference sequence). V was pared by 7 bases and J by 1 base, with 13 bases between. Here the CDR3 reads CASTFGGGNTEAFF. The CDR3 region has the DNA TGTGCCAGCACATTTGGCGGGGGGAACACTGAAGCTTTCTTT.

This clonotype was seen a handful of times. This chain joins TRBV20-1 and TRBJ1-1; weak D call: TRBD1 (5 bases). The CDR3 length is 13 residues. V lost 5 bases to trimming and J lost 5 bases, with 15 bases between them. CDR1 and CDR2 (germline): DFQATT, SNEGSKA (reference sequence). The CDR3 nucleotides are TGCAGTGCTGGGGACTTTAGAGGGACTGAAGCTTTCTTT. Protein: CSAGDFRGTEAFF.

There are a few counts of this clonotype. The V call is TRBV7-2, the J call TRBJ2-3; tentatively, D is TRBD1 (6 bases). The germline V gene encodes CDR1 SGHTA and CDR2 FQGNSA. CDR3 length equals 13 residues. V lost 4 bases and J lost 4, with 9 bases in between. The CDR3 DNA reads TGTGCCAGCAGCTGGGGACACCCAGATACGCAGTATTTT. This gives the protein CASSWGHPDTQYF. Supplemented by reference TRBV7-2 and TRBJ2-3, the full variable domain reads GAGVSQSPSNKVTEKGKDVELRCDPISGHTALYWYRQSLGQGLEFLIYFQGNSAPDKSGLPSDRFSAERTGGSVSTLTIQRTQQEDSAVYLCASSWGHPDTQYFGPGTRLTVL.

In this sample, this clonotype turned up a few times. The rearrangement links TRBV7-2 to TRBJ2-7; D gene unclear. The CDR3 consists of 15 residues. CDR1 and CDR2 from the germline V gene are SGHTA and FQGNSA. Trimming removed 1 base at V and 4 bases at J, with 14 bases between. The CDR3 coding sequence is TGTGCCAGCAGCTTAGACCCACGCGGCCCTTACGAGCAGTACTTC. Protein sequence: CASSLDPRGPYEQYF.

The genes are TRBV7-6 and TRBJ1-6; D remains unclear. With 2 bases removed from V and 7 bases from J, the gap between germline ends came to 3 bases. The CDR3 loop spans 12 amino acids. Germline CDR1 SGHVS, CDR2 FNYEAQ. CDR3 loop: CASSLMNSPLHF. Written as DNA, the CDR3 is TGTGCCAGCAGCTTAATGAATTCACCCCTCCACTTT.

This clonotype was counted only a few times. The genes are TRBV12-3 or TRBV12-4 and TRBJ2-7, with no clear D. The length of the CDR3 is 11 residues. Trimming pared 6 bases from V and 1 base from J, leaving 4 bases between. The CDR3 region is CASRDSYEQYF. The CDR3 DNA is TGTGCCAGCAGGGATTCCTACGAGCAGTACTTC.

This clonotype was counted only a few times. The genes are TRBV6-2 or TRBV6-3 and TRBJ2-7; no reliable D call. The CDR3 totals 11 residues. V shed 5 bases and J shed 9 bases, with 11 bases lying between them. Germline V gene data show CDR1 as MNHEY and CDR2 as SVGEGT. The CDR3 reads CASSEEIWQYF. The CDR3 DNA reads as TGTGCCAGCAGTGAAGAGATTTGGCAGTACTTC.

The rearrangement uses TRBV4-2 and TRBJ1-1; D call uncertain. This CDR3 contains 15 residues. Germline lookup yields CDR1 LGHNA and CDR2 YNFKEQ. V lost 0 bases and J lost 7, with 15 bases in between. CDR3 sequence reads: CASSQDSYRRDEAFF. DNA for the CDR3: TGTGCCAGCAGCCAAGACAGTTATCGGAGGGATGAAGCTTTCTTT.

A few counts support this clonotype. This sequence joins TRBV12-3 or TRBV12-4 and TRBJ1-2; 7 bases match TRBD1. The CDR3 loop spans 14 amino acids. Trimming cost V 6 bases and J 5 bases; bases outside gene matches: 9. The CDR3 region is CASRPDRAWYGYTF. DNA of the CDR3: TGTGCCAGCAGACCCGACAGGGCTTGGTATGGCTACACCTTC.